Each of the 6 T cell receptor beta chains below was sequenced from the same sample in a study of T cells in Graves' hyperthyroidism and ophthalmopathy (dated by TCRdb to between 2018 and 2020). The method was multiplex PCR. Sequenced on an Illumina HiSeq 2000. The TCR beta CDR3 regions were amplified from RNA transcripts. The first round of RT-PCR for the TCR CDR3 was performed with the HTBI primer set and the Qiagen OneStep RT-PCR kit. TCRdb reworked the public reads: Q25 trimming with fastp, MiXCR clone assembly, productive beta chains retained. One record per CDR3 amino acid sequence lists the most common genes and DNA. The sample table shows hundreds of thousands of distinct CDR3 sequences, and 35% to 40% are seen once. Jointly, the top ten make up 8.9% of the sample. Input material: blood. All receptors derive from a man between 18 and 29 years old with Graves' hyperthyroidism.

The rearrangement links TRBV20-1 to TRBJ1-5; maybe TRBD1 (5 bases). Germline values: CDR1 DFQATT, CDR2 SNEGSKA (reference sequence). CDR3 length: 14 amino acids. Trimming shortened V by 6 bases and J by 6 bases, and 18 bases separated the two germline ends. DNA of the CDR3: TGCAGTGCCAGCAGGGACCAAGAGAGTCAGCCCCAGCATTTT. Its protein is CSASRDQESQPQHF.

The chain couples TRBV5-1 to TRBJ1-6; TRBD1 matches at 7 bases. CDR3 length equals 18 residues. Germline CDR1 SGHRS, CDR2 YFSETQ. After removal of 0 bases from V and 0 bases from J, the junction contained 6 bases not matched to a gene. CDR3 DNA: TGCGCCAGCAGCTTGGGGCTCCGGGACAGCTCCTATAATTCACCCCTCCACTTT. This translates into CASSLGLRDSSYNSPLHF.

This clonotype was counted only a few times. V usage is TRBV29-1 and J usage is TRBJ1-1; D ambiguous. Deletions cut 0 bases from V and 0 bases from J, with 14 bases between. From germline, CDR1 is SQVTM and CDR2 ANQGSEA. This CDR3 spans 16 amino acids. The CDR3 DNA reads TGCAGCGTTGAAGAAAAAGGAGGCGGGATGAACACTGAAGCTTTCTTT. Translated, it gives CSVEEKGGGMNTEAFF.

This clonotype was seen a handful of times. In nucleotides, the CDR3 is TGCAGTGCTAGTTCCGCTTACGGGGAGCTGTTTTTT. Residues: CSASSAYGELFF. The V and J genes are TRBV20-1 and TRBJ2-2; D is ambiguous. CDR1 DFQATT and CDR2 SNEGSKA come from the germline V gene (reference sequence). The CDR3 covers 12 residues. Trimming removed 3 bases from V and 7 bases from J, with 9 bases in between.

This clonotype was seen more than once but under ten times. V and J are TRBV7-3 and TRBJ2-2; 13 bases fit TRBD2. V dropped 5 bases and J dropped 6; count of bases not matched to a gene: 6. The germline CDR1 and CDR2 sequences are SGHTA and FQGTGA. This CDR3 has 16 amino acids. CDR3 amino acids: CASSRMTSGGPGELFF. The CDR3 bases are TGTGCCAGCAGCCGAATGACTAGCGGGGGGCCCGGGGAGCTGTTTTTT.

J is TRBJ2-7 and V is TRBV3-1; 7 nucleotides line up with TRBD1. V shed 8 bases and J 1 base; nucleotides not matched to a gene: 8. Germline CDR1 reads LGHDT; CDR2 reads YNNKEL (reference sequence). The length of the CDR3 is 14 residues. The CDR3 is CASSPPQGSYEQYF. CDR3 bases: TGTGCCAGCTCACCACCACAGGGGTCCTACGAGCAGTACTTC.